The 26 T cell receptor beta chains below all came from one sample that was sequenced in a study of blood T cells in healthy people across ages. Then a second PCR, running roughly 7 to 11 cycles, was carried out with a sample-barcoded 5' primer and a J-beta primer mix. One entry per CDR3 protein, called by TCRdb with MiXCR from the 5' RACE reads. The profile shows around 1.5 million distinct CDR3 sequences, roughly 45% of them singletons. The sequenced sample consisted of blood. The source is a woman between 18 and 29 years old in good health.

The CDR3: CASSLDTAFFTWNTEAFF. The CDR3 nucleotides are TGTGCCAGCAGTTTGGATACAGCGTTTTTTACTTGGAACACTGAAGCTTTCTTT. This sequence joins TRBV12-3 or TRBV12-4 and TRBJ1-1; no firm D call. Trimming removed 3 bases from V and 1 base from J, with 21 bases in between. The CDR3 has 18 amino acids.

The chain recombines TRBV4-1 with TRBJ1-3; the D is unclear. The CDR3 loop spans 16 amino acids. In germline, CDR1 is MGHRA, CDR2 YSYEKL. V lost 5 bases and J lost 4, with 18 bases in between. DNA of the CDR3: TGCGCCAGCAGCTCCGCCCCGGCGAGTGAGGGAAACACCATATATTTT. Its translation is CASSSAPASEGNTIYF.

This clonotype has just a few counts. The J gene is TRBJ2-3, the V gene TRBV7-9; 8 nucleotides match TRBD1. CDR1 and CDR2 (germline): SEHNR, FQNEAQ (reference sequence). The CDR3 loop spans 14 amino acids. The V segment lost 1 base and the J segment 7 bases; nucleotides outside the gene matches: 4. The CDR3, as DNA: TGTGCCAGCAGCTTAGGAGGGACAGGATATACGCAGTATTTT. It encodes CASSLGGTGYTQYF.

This clonotype was picked up many times. The V and J genes are TRBV28 and TRBJ1-5; weak D call: TRBD1 (5 bases). Germline-derived CDR1 and CDR2 are MDHEN and SYDVKM. The germline V and J ends were trimmed by 6 bases and 9 bases, with 9 bases remaining between them. The CDR3 covers 11 residues. CDR3 DNA: TGTGCCAGCAGCAGGGTGATGCCCCAGCATTTT. This translates into CASSRVMPQHF.

This clonotype was recorded a few times. V is TRBV25-1 and J is TRBJ2-1; D tentatively fits TRBD1 or TRBD2 (5 bases each). Germline CDR1 reads MGHDK; CDR2 reads SYGVNS. Trimming took 3 bases from V and 6 from J, leaving 15 bases between them. There are 15 residues in the CDR3. CDR3 bases: TGTGCCAGCAGTGAGCCGCAACCGAGGGGCAATGAGCAGTTCTTC. Translated, it gives CASSEPQPRGNEQFF.

The V call is TRBV6-5, the J call TRBJ2-7; D uncertain. The CDR3 is 13 residues long. Trimming removed 6 bases at V and 7 bases at J, with 16 bases between. Per the germline V gene, CDR1 is MNHEY and CDR2 is SVGAGI. CDR3 DNA sequence: TGTGCCAGCAGCCCCTCTAGTGCCAATGAGCAGTACTTC. Amino acids: CASSPSSANEQYF.

There are a few counts of this clonotype. The gene calls are TRBV14 and TRBJ2-7; 10 positions agree with TRBD2. Germline values: CDR1 SGHDN, CDR2 FVKESK. J lost 5 bases, V lost 0 bases, and 7 bases had no gene match. The CDR3 contains 16 residues. The CDR3 DNA reads as TGTGCCAGCAGCCAAGATCGGCGGACTAGCGGCGACGAGCAGTACTTC. Amino acid sequence: CASSQDRRTSGDEQYF.

J is TRBJ2-3 and V is TRBV28, with TRBD2 matching 13 bases. The germline CDR1 and CDR2 sequences are MDHEN and SYDVKM. The CDR3 runs 17 residues. Trimming at V came to 4 bases and at J to 2 bases, leaving 6 bases not matched to a gene. As DNA, the CDR3 is TGTGCCAGCAGTTCCCTGACTAGCGGGGGGTTCACAGATACGCAGTATTTT. Protein: CASSSLTSGGFTDTQYF.

The V and J genes are TRBV5-1 and TRBJ2-3; 9 bases align to TRBD1. The CDR3 loop spans 18 amino acids. V dropped 2 bases and J dropped 3; count of bases not matched to a gene: 13. In germline, CDR1 is SGHRS, CDR2 YFSETQ. The CDR3 here is CASSFAPEQGARTDTQYF. DNA for the CDR3: TGCGCCAGCAGCTTTGCTCCCGAACAGGGGGCTCGGACAGATACGCAGTATTTT. The full variable domain, its missing parts supplied by reference TRBV5-1 and TRBJ2-3, is KAGVTQTPRYLIKTRGQQVTLSCSPISGHRSVSWYQQTPGQGLQFLFEYFSETQRNKGNFPGRFSGRQFSNSRSEMNVSTLELGDSALYLCASSFAPEQGARTDTQYFGPGTRLTVL.

The genes are TRBV4-1 and TRBJ2-1; perhaps TRBD2 as D (7 bases). With the DNA end fitting TRBJ2-7 better, the J assignment may be wrong. Per the germline V gene, CDR1 is MGHRA and CDR2 is YSYEKL. CDR3 length: 17 residues. The CDR3 region is CASSQGGALPTYNEQYF. The CDR3 DNA sequence: TGCGCCAGCAGCCAGGGGGGGGCACTTCCGACCTACAATGAGCAGTACTTC.

This clonotype has only a few counts. The chain carries TRBV10-3 and TRBJ2-7, with 9 positions matching TRBD1. J lost 7 bases, V lost 6 bases, and 13 bases had no gene match. The germline V gene encodes CDR1 ENHRY and CDR2 SYGVKD. The CDR3 length is 15 residues. The CDR3 DNA reads TGTGCCATCAGACTGGGACAGGGATCTACGAGGGAGCAGTACTTC. Translating gives CAIRLGQGSTREQYF.

V and J are TRBV20-1 and TRBJ2-5, with a tentative D call TRBD2 (7 bases). Judging by the DNA end, TRBJ2-7 fits better; the J call may be wrong. Germline V gene lookup returns CDR1 DFQATT and CDR2 SNEGSKA (reference sequence). This CDR3 region has 16 residues. For the CDR3, the DNA is TGCAGTGCTAGAGATCTAGGGGGGGAGGTGGCATACGAGCAGTACTTC. Protein product: CSARDLGGEVAYEQYF.

This clonotype was seen a few times. The J gene is TRBJ2-3, the V gene TRBV12-3 or TRBV12-4; no clear D gene. The CDR3 sequence is 14 residues long. The V and J ends lost 3 bases and 5 bases respectively, with 12 bases between them. The CDR3 nucleotides read TGTGCCAGCAGTTTCCGCCTCGCCGGAGATACGCAGTATTTT. Its translation is CASSFRLAGDTQYF.

The table lists this clonotype with a few counts. The genes are TRBV12-3 or TRBV12-4 and TRBJ1-2, with D hard to call. This CDR3 has 10 amino acids. Trimming took 6 bases from V and 8 from J, leaving 7 bases between them. CDR3 nucleotide sequence: TGTGCCAGCAGATCCGTGGGCTACACCTTC. Translated: CASRSVGYTF.

This clonotype was observed a few times. V gene TRBV10-3 combines with J gene TRBJ2-3; weak D call: TRBD1 (6 bases). The CDR3 length is 12 residues. Per germline, CDR1 ENHRY and CDR2 SYGVKD. The V gene lost 10 bases and the J gene lost 2 bases, with 10 bases spanning the gap. The CDR3 loop is CASGQNTDTQYF. CDR3 nucleotide sequence: TGTGCCAGCGGACAGAACACAGATACGCAGTATTTT.

This clonotype was counted only a few times. The chain uses TRBV4-1 and TRBJ2-3, with D unclear. Trimming took off 1 base at V and 0 bases at J, with 8 bases between the two ends. The length of the CDR3 is 15 residues. Germline lookup yields CDR1 MGHRA and CDR2 YSYEKL. This chain's CDR3 is CASSQVPESTDTQYF. DNA for the CDR3: TGCGCCAGCAGCCAAGTACCGGAGAGCACAGATACGCAGTATTTT.

The V gene is TRBV12-3 or TRBV12-4, the J gene TRBJ1-4, with 7 bases matching TRBD1. Losses at the gene ends were 5 bases for V and 11 bases for J; bases not matched to a gene: 14. The CDR3 extends over 15 amino acids. The CDR3 reads CASSPTGQTLKKLFF. The CDR3 DNA reads as TGTGCCAGCAGTCCGACAGGGCAGACATTGAAGAAACTGTTTTTT.

This clonotype was seen once. This sequence joins TRBV20-1 and TRBJ2-3; D is undetermined. Germline loops: CDR1 DFQATT, CDR2 SNEGSKA (reference sequence). The CDR3 loop spans 13 amino acids. V gave up 3 bases and J gave up 0 bases, with 7 bases separating them. The CDR3 nucleotides read TGCAGTGCTAGTCAGCCCAGCACAGATACGCAGTATTTT. Protein product: CSASQPSTDTQYF.

This chain joins TRBV7-2 and TRBJ1-1; no definite D call. In germline, CDR1 is SGHTA, CDR2 FQGNSA. The CDR3 consists of 13 residues. Trimming took 1 base from V and 4 from J, leaving 7 bases between them. In nucleotides, the CDR3 is TGTGCCAGCAGCTTAGAGGGTTTCACTGAAGCTTTCTTT. Protein product: CASSLEGFTEAFF.

The rearrangement links TRBV5-4 to TRBJ2-1; unclear D gene. V lost 6 bases and J lost 3, with 13 bases in between. Germline CDR1 is SGHNT and CDR2 is YYREEE (reference sequence). CDR3 length: 14 amino acids. The CDR3 spells CASTPGVGYNEQFF. CDR3 bases: TGTGCCAGCACCCCCGGAGTCGGCTACAATGAGCAGTTCTTC.

This clonotype was detected only a few times. This sequence joins TRBV21-1 and TRBJ2-5; the table's D call, TRBD1, has no DNA check behind it. TRBV21-1 is deemed a pseudogene. The CDR3 runs to 16 residues. DNA for the CDR3: TGTGCCAGCAGCAAAGTACGACCCGACAGAGAAGAGACCCAGTACTTC. This sequence encodes CASSKVRPDREETQYF.

This clonotype was detected a few times. V is TRBV5-1 and J is TRBJ2-1, with 12 bases aligning to TRBD2. CDR3 size: 13 residues. CDR1 and CDR2 (germline): SGHRS, YFSETQ. The V and J ends lost 5 bases and 8 bases, in that order; junction bases with no gene match: 2. In DNA, the CDR3 is TGCGCCAGCAGACTAGCGGGGGGCTATGAGCAGTTCTTC. This gives the protein CASRLAGGYEQFF.

The rearrangement links TRBV7-8 to TRBJ1-4; D not resolved. V dropped 8 bases and J dropped 0 bases, with 10 bases sitting between them. The CDR3 contains 14 residues. Germline values: CDR1 SGHVS, CDR2 FQNEAQ. In DNA form, the CDR3 reads TGTGCCAGCTTAAGAGGTCCAACTAATGAAAAACTGTTTTTT. Translation gives CASLRGPTNEKLFF.

This chain links TRBV2 with TRBJ2-7, with TRBD1 matching over 9 bases. J gave up 3 bases and V 7 bases, and 7 bases lay outside the gene matches. Germline CDR1 and CDR2: SNHLY and FYNNEI. The CDR3 consists of 14 residues. CDR3 DNA: TGTGCCAGCAATCCGGGACAGGGAAACTACGAGCAGTACTTC. Amino acid sequence: CASNPGQGNYEQYF.

The chain has TRBV5-1 and TRBJ1-6, with 8 bases matching TRBD1. Trimming took 5 bases from V and 7 from J; bases not matched to a gene: 8. CDR1 SGHRS and CDR2 YFSETQ come from the germline V gene. CDR3 length: 15 residues. The DNA for the CDR3 is TGCGCCAGCAGTCCCAGGACAGGGAAGAATTCACCCCTCCACTTT. It yields the protein CASSPRTGKNSPLHF.

This clonotype was counted a few times. V gene TRBV7-9 combines with J gene TRBJ2-7; 8 positions agree with TRBD1. The CDR3 runs 16 residues. V lost 5 bases and J lost 3; bases outside the gene matches: 12. CDR1 is SEHNR and CDR2 is FQNEAQ in the germline V gene (reference sequence). CDR3 in DNA: TGTGCCAGCAGCACCGACCAGGGACAGGAGATCTACGAGCAGTACTTC. It is translated as CASSTDQGQEIYEQYF.